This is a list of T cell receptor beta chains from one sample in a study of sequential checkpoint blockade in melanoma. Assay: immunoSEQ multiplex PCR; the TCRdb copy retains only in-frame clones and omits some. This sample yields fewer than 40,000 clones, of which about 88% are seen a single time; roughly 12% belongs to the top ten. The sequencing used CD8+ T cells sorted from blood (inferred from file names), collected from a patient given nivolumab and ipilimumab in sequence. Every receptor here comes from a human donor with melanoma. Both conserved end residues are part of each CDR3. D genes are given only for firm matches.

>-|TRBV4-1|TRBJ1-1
CASSQEAGLLNTEAFF
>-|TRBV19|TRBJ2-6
CASSNNPGANVLTF
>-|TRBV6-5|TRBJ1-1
CASSYGRGTEAFF
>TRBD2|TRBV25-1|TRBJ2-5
CASSVSSGTSGETQYF
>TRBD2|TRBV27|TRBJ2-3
CASSLFSSGRATTDTQYF
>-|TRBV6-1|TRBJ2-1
CASSREPDSNNEQFF
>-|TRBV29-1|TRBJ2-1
CSVLTRSYNEQFF
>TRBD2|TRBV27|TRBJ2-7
CASSSVAGSSYEQYF
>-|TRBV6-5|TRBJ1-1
CASSYSGGYTEAFF
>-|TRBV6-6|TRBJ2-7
CASSYSSSSEQYF
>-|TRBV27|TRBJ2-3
CAPAIGRGPPNTDTQYF
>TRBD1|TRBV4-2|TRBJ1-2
CASSPGQGVMSNYGYTF
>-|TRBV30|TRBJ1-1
CAWKGEMNTEAFF
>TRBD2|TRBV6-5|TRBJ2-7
CASSYGGLAGEEQYF
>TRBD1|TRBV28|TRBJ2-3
CASSLGRDRGPDTQYF
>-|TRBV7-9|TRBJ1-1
CASSSGGSNTEAFF
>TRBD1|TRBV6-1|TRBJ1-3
CASSERGTGFWNTIYF
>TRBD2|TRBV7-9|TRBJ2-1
CASSAGLAGANEQFF
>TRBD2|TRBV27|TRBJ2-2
CASSSLAGGHTGELFF
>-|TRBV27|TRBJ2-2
CASSFGMGTGELFF
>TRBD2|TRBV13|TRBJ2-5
CASSQGILSGGGQETQYF
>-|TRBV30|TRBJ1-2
CAWSAELGYTF
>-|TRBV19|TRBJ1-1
CASSLSGSGGTEAFF
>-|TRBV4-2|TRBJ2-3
CASSPPTPETADTQYF
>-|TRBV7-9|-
CASSRQLLEQYF
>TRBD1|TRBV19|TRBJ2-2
CASSPRQGITGELFF
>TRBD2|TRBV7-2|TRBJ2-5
CASSPEWREAGETQYF
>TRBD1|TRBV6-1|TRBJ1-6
CASSDGTGGNDNSPLHF
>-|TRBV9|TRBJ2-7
CASSPRQSSYEQYF
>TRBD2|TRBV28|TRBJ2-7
CASSLGGTAYEQYF
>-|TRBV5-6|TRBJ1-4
CASSLGGGAANEKLFF
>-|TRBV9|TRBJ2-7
CASSVAGREVEVQYF
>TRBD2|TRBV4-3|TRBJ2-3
CASSQVGSGITDTQYF
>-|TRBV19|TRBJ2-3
CASSMYGDTQYF
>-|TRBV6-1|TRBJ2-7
CASRGQFYEQYF
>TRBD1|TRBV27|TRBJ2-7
CASSFGDSSYEQYF
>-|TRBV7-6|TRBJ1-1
CASSPVSGTEAFF
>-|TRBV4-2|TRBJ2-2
CASSPTRSAGELFF
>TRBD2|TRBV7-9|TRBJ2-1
CASSLVSSGTDEQFF
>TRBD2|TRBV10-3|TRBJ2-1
CAIRPGTSGINEQFF
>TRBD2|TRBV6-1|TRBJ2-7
CASSMGGDSYEQYF
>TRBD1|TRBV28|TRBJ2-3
CASSRDRTLTDTQYF